This TCR beta chain was captured by sequencing in a study of T cell repertoires in cytomegalovirus infection. Study-level information: Signatures in public TCR beta sequences pointed to both CMV infection and matching HLA type.

TCRdb reanalysed the reads using MiXCR and keeps one entry per CDR3 protein. The table includes around 290,000 distinct CDR3 sequences, roughly 24% detected once. Whole-study results and caveats: Carriage of CMV together with the relevant HLA was identifiable through cumulative public TCR beta family frequency. What dominated the ex vivo response were HLA-C-restricted CMV-specific TCR beta clonotypes.

CDR1 and CDR2 (germline): MDHEN, SYDVKM. This CDR3 has 17 residues. Losses at the gene ends were 4 bases for V and 4 bases for J; bases not matched to a gene: 14. This clonotype was seen a handful of times. Its specificity is unknown. The clonotype was recovered from a human donor in good health (CMV status not recorded). Some clones in this sample may be carry-over from other donors' samples. This sequence joins TRBV28 and TRBJ2-7; the match to TRBD2 covers 9 bases. Sample: PBMCs. The CDR3 DNA follows: TGTGCCAGCAGTTCTTCCCCGGGGCGGGAGGGCGGTTACGAGCAGTACTTC. As protein: CASSSSPGREGGYEQYF.